This is a list of T cell receptor beta chains from one sample in a study of T cell repertoires in cytomegalovirus infection. Using its own MiXCR run on the reads, TCRdb lists one record per CDR3 protein. The data hold more than 500,000 distinct CDR3 sequences, with 16% observed a single time. The sample was CD8+ T cells from PBMCs. These receptors all stem from a human donor in good health (CMV status not recorded). Some clones in this sample may be carry-over from other donors' samples. Each CDR3 is given with its conserved first and last residue. The order of the fields is clone size, CDR3 length, V gene, J gene, D gene, CDR3 DNA, CDR3 protein. D genes are given only for firm matches. Only some rows state a clone size, as once, few, many or a class for expanded clones.

-	17	TRBV7-9	TRBJ1-6	-	TGTGCCAGCAGCGCCGGGGTGGGGGGCGAGGGCGATTCACCCCTCCACTTT	CASSAGVGGEGDSPLHF
many	12	TRBV7-9	TRBJ2-5	-	TGTGCCAGCAGCTTAGGGGCCACCACCCAGTACTTC	CASSLGATTQYF
few	12	TRBV12-5	TRBJ2-7	-	TGTGCTAGTGGTTTGGTGATCGAAGAGCAGTACTTC	CASGLVIEEQYF
few	13	TRBV27	TRBJ1-2	-	TGTGCCAGCAGTCAAGGAGGCGTTGACGGCTACACCTTC	CASSQGGVDGYTF
-	14	TRBV29-1	TRBJ2-5	-	TGCAGCGTTGAAGACAGAGCAAACCAAGAGACCCAGTACTTC	CSVEDRANQETQYF
many	12	TRBV12-3/TRBV12-4	TRBJ1-1	-	TGTGCCAGCAGCTTAGAGGGCACTGAAGCTTTCTTT	CASSLEGTEAFF
few	15	TRBV15	TRBJ2-7	TRBD2	TGTGCCACCAGCCCTGGGACTAGCGGGAGGAGCGAGCAGTACTTC	CATSPGTSGRSEQYF
many	13	TRBV11-2	TRBJ2-1	TRBD2	TGTGCCACCGCGGGACTAGCCAACAATGAGCAGTTCTTC	CATAGLANNEQFF
many	16	TRBV6-1	TRBJ1-1	TRBD1	TGTGCCAGCACCCTAAGCGGACAGGGGAGGAACACTGAAGCTTTCTTT	CASTLSGQGRNTEAFF
-	14	TRBV10-3	TRBJ1-1	-	TGTGCCATCAGTGGGAATCCGGTGAACACTGAAGCTTTCTTT	CAISGNPVNTEAFF
few	15	TRBV9	TRBJ2-1	-	TGTGCCAGCAGCGTAGACGGGCGGTTTAAGGATGAGCAGTTCTTC	CASSVDGRFKDEQFF
many	15	TRBV12-3/TRBV12-4	TRBJ1-1	-	TGTGCCAGCACTGAAACGACGAGTCAGAACACTGAAGCTTTCTTT	CASTETTSQNTEAFF
few	16	TRBV20-1	TRBJ2-7	TRBD2	TGCAGTGCTAGACCGTACCTAGCGGGGGCCTCCTACGAGCAGTACTTC	CSARPYLAGASYEQYF
-	16	TRBV20-1	TRBJ2-7	-	TGCAGTGCTAGGGGAACCACAGGGCTCGACTCCTACGAGCAGTACTTC	CSARGTTGLDSYEQYF
many	11	TRBV29-1	TRBJ1-2	-	TGCAGCGTACCTACAGGGAGTGGCTACACCTTC	CSVPTGSGYTF
many	15	TRBV6-5	TRBJ2-7	TRBD1	TGTGCCAGCAGTTACTCGAGGGGGACAGCCTACGAGCAGTACTTC	CASSYSRGTAYEQYF
many	15	TRBV11-2	TRBJ2-1	-	TGTGCCAGCAGCTTAGGCAGCAGCTCCTACAATGAGCAGTTCTTC	CASSLGSSSYNEQFF
few	15	TRBV6-1	TRBJ2-1	-	TGTGCCAGCAGCCTACTAGAAGAGGGGAACAATGAGCAGTTCTTC	CASSLLEEGNNEQFF
many	14	TRBV11-2	TRBJ2-3	-	TGTGCCAGCAGCGAACCCTGGTCGCCAGATACGCAGTATTTT	CASSEPWSPDTQYF
many	15	TRBV6-2/TRBV6-3	TRBJ2-1	-	TGTGCCAGCAAGTACCGGCAGGGATCCTACAATGAGCAGTTCTTC	CASKYRQGSYNEQFF
-	16	TRBV9	TRBJ1-2	-	TGTGCCAGCAGCGCCCGGGACGCACCACCCGCGGGTGGCTACACCTTC	CASSARDAPPAGGYTF
many	15	TRBV7-8	TRBJ2-5	-	TGTGCCAGCGGGCGGGGAGAGGACTTTCAAGAGACCCAGTACTTC	CASGRGEDFQETQYF
-	16	TRBV6-5	TRBJ2-1	-	TGTGCCAGCAGCCCCCACTCGGGCAGGGTGAACAATGAGCAGTTCTTC	CASSPHSGRVNNEQFF
many	14	TRBV7-9	TRBJ2-1	-	TGTGCCGCTGCCCAAGGACCCTATCACGATGAGCAGTTCTTC	CAAAQGPYHDEQFF
many	17	TRBV7-3	TRBJ2-1	TRBD2	TGTGCCAGCAGCTTATTCGGCGGGAGGCGGTCCTACAATGAGCAGTTCTTC	CASSLFGGRRSYNEQFF
many	16	TRBV7-6	TRBJ2-5	TRBD2	TGTGCCAGCAGCGCGCGTCGGCGGGGGGCTCAAGAGACCCAGTACTTC	CASSARRRGAQETQYF
-	18	TRBV5-6	TRBJ2-1	-	TGTGCCAGCAGCTCCGCTCGGACAGCCGTTATACTAGTTGCTGAGCAGTTCTTC	CASSSARTAVILVAEQFF
-	15	TRBV27	TRBJ1-6	-	TGTGCCTGCAGTCCGAGGCAGGTAGTTAATTCACCCCTCCACTTT	CACSPRQVVNSPLHF
many	16	TRBV7-9	TRBJ2-7	TRBD1	TGTGCCAGCAGCTTCACATACGGGACAGAGGCCTACGAGCAGTACTTC	CASSFTYGTEAYEQYF
-	13	TRBV27	TRBJ2-5	-	TGTGCCAGCAGTTTTAGGTTGAGGGAGACCCAGTACTTC	CASSFRLRETQYF
many	15	TRBV7-7	TRBJ2-7	TRBD1	TGTGCCAGCAGTCTCGGGACAGGGACCTCTTTCGAGCAGTACTTC	CASSLGTGTSFEQYF
many	16	TRBV11-2	TRBJ2-5	-	TGTGCCAGCAGCTTAGGATTAGGGAAGACCCAAGAGACCCAGTACTTC	CASSLGLGKTQETQYF
many	15	TRBV13	TRBJ1-2	-	TGTGCCAGCAGCAATCTCTTGTCGACAGACTATGGCTACACCTTC	CASSNLLSTDYGYTF
few	16	TRBV5-1	TRBJ2-3	TRBD2	TGCGCCAGCATCCGGACTAGCGGGTCCAGCACAGATACGCAGTATTTT	CASIRTSGSSTDTQYF
few	17	TRBV2	TRBJ2-2	-	TGTGCCAGCAGTTCAACCGGGTCCTACCTCAACACCGGGGAGCTGTTTTTT	CASSSTGSYLNTGELFF
many	17	TRBV6-1	TRBJ2-1	TRBD2	TGTGCCAGCAGTGAATTGTGGTTAGCGGGAGTCTACAATGAGCAGTTCTTC	CASSELWLAGVYNEQFF
few	12	TRBV19	TRBJ2-7	-	TGTGCCAGTAGTAAGGACGGCTACGAGCAGTACTTC	CASSKDGYEQYF
-	15	TRBV5-3	TRBJ2-1	TRBD2	TGTGCCAGCAGCAGGGACTACCTGGCCTACAATGAGCAGTTCTTC	CASSRDYLAYNEQFF
-	16	TRBV4-1	TRBJ2-2	TRBD2	TGCGCCAGCAGCCAACGACTAGCGGGAGGATCCGGGGAGCTGTTTTTT	CASSQRLAGGSGELFF
few	15	TRBV5-5	TRBJ1-5	TRBD1	TGTGCCAGCAGCACCGGGACAGGGATCAATCAGCCCCAGCATTTT	CASSTGTGINQPQHF
many	10	TRBV2	TRBJ1-2	-	TGTGCCAGCACCGGGGGTGGCTACACCTTC	CASTGGGYTF
few	13	TRBV28	TRBJ1-2	-	TGTGCCAGCAGTTCCGGGAGCTACTATGGCTACACCTTC	CASSSGSYYGYTF
-	16	TRBV2	TRBJ2-7	TRBD1	TGTGCCAGCACCTCAGGGGCAGGGGGTTCCTCCTACGAGCAGTACTTC	CASTSGAGGSSYEQYF
many	16	TRBV28	TRBJ1-1	-	TGTGCCAGCACCTTGGGGGTCCTCGAGACGAACACTGAAGCTTTCTTT	CASTLGVLETNTEAFF
many	13	TRBV29-1	TRBJ2-2	-	TGCAGCGTTGTAGGCCCGGGGACCGGGGAGCTGTTTTTT	CSVVGPGTGELFF
-	15	TRBV27	TRBJ2-1	TRBD1	TGTGCCAGCAGTTTCGGACAGGGGAGTTACGATGAGCAGTTCTTC	CASSFGQGSYDEQFF
few	13	TRBV27	TRBJ2-2	-	TGTGCCAGCTTGGGGGGCGGTACCGGGGAGCTGTTTTTT	CASLGGGTGELFF
many	16	TRBV7-9	TRBJ2-1	-	TGTGCCAGCAGCTCCACCCGCTCCAGTTTTGGCAATGAGCAGTTCTTC	CASSSTRSSFGNEQFF
few	15	TRBV20-1	TRBJ2-5	TRBD2	TGCAGTGCTCAAGAGCTAGCGGGGTTTATAGAGACCCAGTACTTC	CSAQELAGFIETQYF
-	13	TRBV5-6	TRBJ1-5	-	TGTGCCAGCACCTCGGGAGGGCTTCAGCCCCAGCATTTT	CASTSGGLQPQHF
-	14	TRBV9	TRBJ2-7	TRBD1	TGTGCCAGCAGCGTAAGACAGGGGCCCTACGAGCAGTACTTC	CASSVRQGPYEQYF
-	15	TRBV9	TRBJ2-3	TRBD2	TGTGCCAGCAGCGTAGCACTAGCGGTCACAGATACGCAGTATTTT	CASSVALAVTDTQYF
few	16	TRBV4-1	TRBJ2-6	-	TGCGCCAGCAGCCAAGATGGACGATCTGGGGCCAACGTCCTGACTTTC	CASSQDGRSGANVLTF
-	16	TRBV19	TRBJ1-5	TRBD1	TGTGCCAGTAGTGAGGACAGGGGGCTGTTAGATCAGCCCCAGCATTTT	CASSEDRGLLDQPQHF
few	16	TRBV5-6	TRBJ2-6	-	TGTGCCAGCAGCTTGCCGCTTAGCTCTGGGGCCAACGTCCTGACTTTC	CASSLPLSSGANVLTF